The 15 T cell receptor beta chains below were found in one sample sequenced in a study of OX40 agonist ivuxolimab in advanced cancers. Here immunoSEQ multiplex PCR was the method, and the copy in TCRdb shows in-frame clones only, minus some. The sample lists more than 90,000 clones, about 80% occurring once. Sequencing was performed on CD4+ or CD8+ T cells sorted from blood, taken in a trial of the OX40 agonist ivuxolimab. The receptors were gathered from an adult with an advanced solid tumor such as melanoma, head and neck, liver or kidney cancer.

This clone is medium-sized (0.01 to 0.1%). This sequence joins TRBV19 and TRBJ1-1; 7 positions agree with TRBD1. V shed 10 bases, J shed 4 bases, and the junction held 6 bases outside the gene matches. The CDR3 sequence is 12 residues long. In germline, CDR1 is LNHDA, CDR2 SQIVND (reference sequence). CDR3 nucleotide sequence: TGTGCCAACCAGACAGGGAGCACTGAAGCTTTCTTT. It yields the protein CANQTGSTEAFF.

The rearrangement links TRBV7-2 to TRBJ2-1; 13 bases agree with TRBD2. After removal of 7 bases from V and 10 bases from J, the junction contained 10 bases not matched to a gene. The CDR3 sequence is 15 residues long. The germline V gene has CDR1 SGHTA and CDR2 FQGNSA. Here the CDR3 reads CASKDGLAGVLEQFF. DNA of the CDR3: TGTGCCAGCAAGGACGGACTAGCGGGGGTGTTAGAGCAGTTCTTC.

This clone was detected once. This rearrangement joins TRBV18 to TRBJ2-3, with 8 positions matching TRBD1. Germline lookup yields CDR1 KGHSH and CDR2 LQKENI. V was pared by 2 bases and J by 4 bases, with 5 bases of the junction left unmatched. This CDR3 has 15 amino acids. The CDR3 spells CASSPGRGQADTQYF. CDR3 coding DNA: TGTGCCAGCTCACCAGGTAGGGGACAGGCAGATACGCAGTATTTT.

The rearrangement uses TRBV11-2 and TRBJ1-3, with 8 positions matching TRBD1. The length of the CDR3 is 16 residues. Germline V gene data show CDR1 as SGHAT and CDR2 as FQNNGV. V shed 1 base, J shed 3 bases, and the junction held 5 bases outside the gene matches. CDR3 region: CASSLARRGLGNTIYF. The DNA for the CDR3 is TGTGCCAGCAGCTTAGCGCGCAGGGGGCTTGGAAACACCATATATTTT.

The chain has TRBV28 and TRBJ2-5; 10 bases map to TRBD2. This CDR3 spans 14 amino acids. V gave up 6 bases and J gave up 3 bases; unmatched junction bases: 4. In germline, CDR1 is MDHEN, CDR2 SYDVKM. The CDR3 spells CASSPGTSEETQYF. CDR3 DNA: TGTGCCAGCAGCCCGGGGACTAGCGAAGAGACCCAGTACTTC.

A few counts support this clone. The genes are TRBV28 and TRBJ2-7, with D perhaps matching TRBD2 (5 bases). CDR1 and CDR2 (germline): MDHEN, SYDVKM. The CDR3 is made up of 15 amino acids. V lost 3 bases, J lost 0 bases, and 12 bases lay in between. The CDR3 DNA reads TGTGCCAGCAGTTTGAGCGGCCTGAGCTCCTACGAGCAGTACTTC. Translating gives CASSLSGLSSYEQYF. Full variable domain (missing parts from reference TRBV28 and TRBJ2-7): DVKVTQSSRYLVKRTGEKVFLECVQDMDHENMFWYRQDPGLGLRLIYFSYDVKMKEKGDIPEGYSVSREKKERFSLILESASTNQTSMYLCASSLSGLSSYEQYFGPGTRLTVT.

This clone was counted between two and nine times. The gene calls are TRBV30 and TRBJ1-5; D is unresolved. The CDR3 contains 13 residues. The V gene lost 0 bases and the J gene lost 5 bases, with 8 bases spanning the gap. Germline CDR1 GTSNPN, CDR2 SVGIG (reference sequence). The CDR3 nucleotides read TGTGCCTGGAGTGTACGCGGTGATCAGCCCCAGCATTTT. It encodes CAWSVRGDQPQHF.

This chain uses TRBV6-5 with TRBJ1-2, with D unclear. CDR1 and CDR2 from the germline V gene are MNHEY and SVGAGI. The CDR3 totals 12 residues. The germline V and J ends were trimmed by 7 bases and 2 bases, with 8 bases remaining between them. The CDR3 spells CASTRPNYGYTF. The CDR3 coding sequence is TGTGCCAGCACTAGACCCAACTATGGCTACACCTTC.

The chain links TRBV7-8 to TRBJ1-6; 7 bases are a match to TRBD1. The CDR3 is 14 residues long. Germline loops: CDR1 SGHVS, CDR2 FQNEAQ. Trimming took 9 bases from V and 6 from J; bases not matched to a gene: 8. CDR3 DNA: TGTGCCAGTACACAGGGGACGGGTAATTCACCCCTCCACTTT. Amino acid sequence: CASTQGTGNSPLHF.

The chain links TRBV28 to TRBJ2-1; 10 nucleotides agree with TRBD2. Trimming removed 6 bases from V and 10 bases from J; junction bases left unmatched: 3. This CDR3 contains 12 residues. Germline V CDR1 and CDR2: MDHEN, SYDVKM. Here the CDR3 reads CASSRLAGEQFF. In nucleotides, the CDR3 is TGTGCCAGCAGCCGACTAGCGGGCGAGCAGTTCTTC. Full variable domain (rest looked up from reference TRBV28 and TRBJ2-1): DVKVTQSSRYLVKRTGEKVFLECVQDMDHENMFWYRQDPGLGLRLIYFSYDVKMKEKGDIPEGYSVSREKKERFSLILESASTNQTSMYLCASSRLAGEQFFGPGTRLTVL.

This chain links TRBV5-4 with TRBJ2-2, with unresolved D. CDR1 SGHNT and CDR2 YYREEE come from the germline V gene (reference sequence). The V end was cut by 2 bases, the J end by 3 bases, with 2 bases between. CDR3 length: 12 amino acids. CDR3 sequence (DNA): TGTGCCAGCAGCTTAGACACCGGGGAGCTGTTTTTT. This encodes CASSLDTGELFF.

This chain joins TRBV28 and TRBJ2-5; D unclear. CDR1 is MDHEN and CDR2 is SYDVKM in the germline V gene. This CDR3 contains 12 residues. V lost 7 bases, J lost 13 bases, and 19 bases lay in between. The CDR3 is CASTIAGLRVYF. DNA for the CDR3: TGTGCCAGCACTATAGCCGGTTTACGTGTGTACTTC.

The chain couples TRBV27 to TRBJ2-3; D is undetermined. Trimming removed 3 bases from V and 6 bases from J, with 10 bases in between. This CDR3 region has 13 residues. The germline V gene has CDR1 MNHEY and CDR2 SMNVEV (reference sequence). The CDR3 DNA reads TGTGCCAGCAGTTTCGGTTCTTTTGATACGCAGTATTTT. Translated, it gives CASSFGSFDTQYF.

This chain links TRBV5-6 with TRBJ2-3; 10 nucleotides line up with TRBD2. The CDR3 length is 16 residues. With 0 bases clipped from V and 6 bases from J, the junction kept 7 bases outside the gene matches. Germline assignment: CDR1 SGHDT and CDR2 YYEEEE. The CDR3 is CASSLEASGRGDTQYF. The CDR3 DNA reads TGTGCCAGCAGCTTGGAGGCCAGCGGGAGGGGGGATACGCAGTATTTT.

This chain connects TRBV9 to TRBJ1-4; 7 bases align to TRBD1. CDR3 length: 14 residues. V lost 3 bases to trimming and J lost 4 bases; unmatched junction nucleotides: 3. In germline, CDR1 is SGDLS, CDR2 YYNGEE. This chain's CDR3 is CASSARDSNEKLFF. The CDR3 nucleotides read TGTGCCAGCAGCGCCCGGGACAGTAATGAAAAACTGTTTTTT.